This T cell receptor beta chain was sequenced in a study of cytomegalovirus exposure and HLA in healthy donors. General study points: Researchers catalogued approximately 170 TCR beta chains as cytomegalovirus-associated. A previous analysis found most TCR beta V segments productive roughly 87% or roughly 30% of the time.

In the PCR, 60 Vbeta and 13 Jbeta primers were used. In the source study's methods: Approximately 12 million of the about 80 million unique TCR beta chains counted in a later analysis were shared. The repertoire was sequenced with immunoSEQ multiplex PCR; TCRdb's copy has only in-frame clones and lacks some. Clonal size and the V and J genes are those of that table, whereas D and trimming came from the DNA. The sample shows roughly 180,000 clones, over 60% of them seen only once. As for this clone: The target antigen is unknown.

Between the trimmed V and J ends, which lost 4 bases and 5 bases, there was a span of 12 bases. Germline CDR1 and CDR2: SGHKS and YYEKEE (reference sequence). This CDR3 has 13 amino acids. The chain joins TRBV5-5 to TRBJ1-1; D might be TRBD1 (5 bases). This receptor was identified in a female donor in good health and CMV-seronegative. Source material: PBMCs. Written as DNA, the CDR3 is TGTGCCAGCAGCCCCCAGGGAGGGACTGAAGCTTTCTTT. Protein sequence: CASSPQGGTEAFF.